A selection of T cell receptor beta chains follows, all from one sample in a study of response to subunit inactivated influenza vaccine. TCRdb recomputed calls from the RT-PCR reads with MiXCR, one row per CDR3 protein. The repertoire holds about 570,000 distinct CDR3 sequences, with around 11% as singletons. These same data were also listed under a study on T cells expressing NK-cell markers.

The starting material was PBMCs from blood, obtained on the day of vaccination. These TCRs come from a man aged 45 to 65 who received an inactivated influenza vaccine. Each CDR3 is given with its conserved first and last residue.

j_call,v_call,cdr3_aa
TRBJ2-2,TRBV12-3/TRBV12-4,CASNSGGANTGELFF
TRBJ2-7,TRBV28,CASSRWSYEQYF
TRBJ1-1,TRBV12-3/TRBV12-4,CASSPGATTEAFF
TRBJ2-3,TRBV9,CASSVAQRVTDTQYF
TRBJ2-3,TRBV12-3/TRBV12-4,CASRTTQGIRDTQYF
TRBJ1-2,TRBV6-2/TRBV6-3,CASRREGKDYGYTF
TRBJ2-7,TRBV27,CASSLYGGISSYEQYF
TRBJ2-7,TRBV7-9,CASSLMNGEQYF
TRBJ2-3,TRBV2,CASREEVTSRGTDTQYF
TRBJ2-3,TRBV12-3/TRBV12-4,CASSNPPGQITDTQYF